Below, 20 T cell receptor beta chains from the same sample are listed, as sequenced in a study of blood T cell repertoires in COVID-19 (dated by TCRdb to the early 2020s). Libraries were prepared through the immunoSEQ multiplex PCR assay. TCRdb stores this immuneACCESS table with in-frame sequences only. Part of the clones is absent; in the studies checked, under half of the shortfall reflects unresolved V genes, and no reason is known for the rest. The sample contains about 430,000 clones, approximately 90% of them found a single time. Approximately 1.5% of the sample is in the top ten clones. The sample consisted of PBMCs or T cells enriched from blood (not recorded which). These receptors came from a young woman who had been exposed to COVID-19.

The chain couples TRBV7-2 to TRBJ2-2, with a tentative D call TRBD2 (6 bases). The CDR3 consists of 16 residues. V was cut by 3 bases and J by 1 base, with 12 bases left in between. Germline V gene data show CDR1 as SGHTA and CDR2 as FQGNSA. DNA for the CDR3: TGTGCCAGCAGCTTGGTAACGGGGGTGAACACCGGGGAGCTGTTTTTT. Its translation: CASSLVTGVNTGELFF.

The rearrangement uses TRBV7-6 and TRBJ1-6; 8 nucleotides agree with TRBD1. Germline V gene data show CDR1 as SGHVS and CDR2 as FNYEAQ. The ends lost 5 bases at V and 8 bases at J; junction bases unmatched: 8. The CDR3 runs 15 residues. The DNA for the CDR3 is TGTGCCAGCAGCCTACGAGGACAGGGATATTCACCCCTCCACTTT. Translating it yields CASSLRGQGYSPLHF.

V is TRBV10-1 and J is TRBJ2-7; TRBD2 agrees at 14 bases. V was pared by 2 bases and J by 0 bases, with 6 bases of the junction left unmatched. This CDR3 is 18 amino acids long. Germline V gene lookup returns CDR1 WNHNN and CDR2 SYGVQD (reference sequence). The DNA of the CDR3 is TGCGCCAGCAGTGAGGCGGGACTAGCGGGGGCGAGCTCCTACGAGCAGTACTTC. Translating it yields CASSEAGLAGASSYEQYF.

The V gene is TRBV19, the J gene TRBJ2-7; a weak D match, TRBD1 (6 bases). This CDR3 has 15 amino acids. Trimming took 3 bases from V and 4 from J, leaving 16 bases between them. Per germline, CDR1 LNHDA and CDR2 SQIVND (reference sequence). CDR3 in DNA: TGTGCCAGTAGTATCGGGACAACGGAGTTGTACGAGCAGTACTTC. It specifies CASSIGTTELYEQYF.

The genes are TRBV12-3 or TRBV12-4 and TRBJ1-5; D is ambiguous. Trimming shortened V by 2 bases and J by 2 bases, and 4 bases separated the two germline ends. The CDR3 is 13 amino acids. As DNA, the CDR3 is TGTGCCAGCAGTTTACAGGGCAATCAGCCCCAGCATTTT. The encoded protein is CASSLQGNQPQHF.

The chain has TRBV2 and TRBJ2-1, with a weak D call TRBD2 (6 bases). Trimming removed 3 bases at V and 3 bases at J, with 9 bases between. Germline CDR1 is SNHLY and CDR2 is FYNNEI. The CDR3 covers 14 residues. The DNA of the CDR3 is TGTGCCAGCAGTGAGGCCGGGGGCTACAATGAGCAGTTCTTC. Residues: CASSEAGGYNEQFF. Looking up the rest from reference TRBV2 and TRBJ2-1 gives the full variable domain: EPEVTQTPSHQVTQMGQEVILRCVPISNHLYFYWYRQILGQKVEFLVSFYNNEISEKSEIFDDQFSVERPDGSNFTLKIRSTKLEDSAMYFCASSEAGGYNEQFFGPGTRLTVL.

The genes are TRBV3-1 (or the pseudogene TRBV3-2) and TRBJ2-3, with D possibly matching TRBD1 (6 bases). This CDR3 comprises 17 residues. V was trimmed by 1 base and J by 4 bases, leaving 18 bases between them. Germline-derived CDR1 and CDR2 are LGHDT and YNNKEL (reference sequence). For the CDR3, the DNA is TGTGCCAGCAGCCAAGGGACAGATCCCACAAGCGCAGATACGCAGTATTTT. Translated: CASSQGTDPTSADTQYF.

This clone was seen many times. The rearrangement links TRBV5-1 to TRBJ1-5; 7 bases are shared with TRBD1. V lost 0 bases to trimming and J lost 3 bases; unmatched junction nucleotides: 3. The CDR3 extends over 15 amino acids. Per the germline V gene, CDR1 is SGHRS and CDR2 is YFSETQ. As DNA, the CDR3 is TGCGCCAGCAGCTTGGCTGGACAGGCCAATCAGCCCCAGCATTTT. Translating it yields CASSLAGQANQPQHF.

The V call is TRBV7-8, the J call TRBJ1-1; D not resolved. V lost 2 bases to trimming and J lost 7 bases, with 14 bases between them. The germline V gene has CDR1 SGHVS and CDR2 FQNEAQ. The CDR3 covers 14 residues. The CDR3 loop is CASSLSQVNVEAFF. The CDR3 DNA follows: TGTGCCAGCAGCTTAAGTCAGGTGAACGTTGAAGCTTTCTTT.

The V call is TRBV4-3, the J call TRBJ2-7, with 9 positions matching TRBD1. The CDR3 loop spans 15 amino acids. Germline V CDR1 and CDR2: LGHNA, YSLEER. J lost 4 bases, V lost 1 base, and 5 bases had no gene match. CDR3 DNA sequence: TGCGCCAGCAGCCAAGTCGAGACAGGGGGTTACGAGCAGTACTTC. Protein product: CASSQVETGGYEQYF.

As DNA, the CDR3 is TGTGCCACCAGTGACTGGGACAGGGCTGAAGCTTTCTTT. This encodes CATSDWDRAEAFF. The V gene is TRBV24-1, the J gene TRBJ1-1, with 9 nucleotides matching TRBD1. J lost 6 bases, V lost 4 bases, and 2 bases had no gene match. From germline, CDR1 is KGHDR and CDR2 SFDVKD. This CDR3 contains 13 residues.

J is TRBJ1-3 and V is TRBV12-3 or TRBV12-4; D unclear. This CDR3 spans 12 amino acids. V dropped 7 bases and J dropped 4 bases, with 8 bases sitting between them. The CDR3, as DNA: TGTGCCAGCACTTCGGAGGGAAACACCATATATTTT. This sequence encodes CASTSEGNTIYF.

This clone was seen only once. V and J are TRBV28 and TRBJ2-7; perhaps TRBD1 as D (6 bases). Germline CDR1 and CDR2: MDHEN and SYDVKM. The CDR3 sequence is 14 residues long. V lost 4 bases to trimming and J lost 3 bases, with 13 bases between them. The CDR3 protein is CASSSGQTLYEQYF. The CDR3 bases are TGTGCCAGCAGTTCAGGACAGACCCTCTACGAGCAGTACTTC.

The count of this clone is one. The chain is built from TRBV5-4 and TRBJ1-3; TRBD1 matches 9 bases. Germline CDR1 reads SGHNT; CDR2 reads YYREEE (reference sequence). The CDR3 runs 16 residues. V shed 4 bases, J shed 0 bases, and the junction held 5 bases outside the gene matches. The CDR3 DNA reads TGTGCCAGCAGCCCGGGACAGGGATTCTCTGGAAACACCATATATTTT. Protein: CASSPGQGFSGNTIYF.

This clone has just one count. This chain links TRBV10-1 with TRBJ1-5, with D tentatively TRBD1 (6 bases). Germline assignment: CDR1 WNHNN and CDR2 SYGVQD (reference sequence). V lost 3 bases to trimming and J lost 7 bases, with 13 bases between them. The CDR3 length is 14 residues. Here the CDR3 DNA reads TGCGCCAGCAGTGATGGGGGGGGCCACCAGCCCCAGCATTTT. Encoded protein: CASSDGGGHQPQHF.

The chain employs TRBV6-4 and TRBJ2-2, with 9 bases matching TRBD1. The V and J ends lost 6 bases and 1 base, in that order; junction bases with no gene match: 3. CDR3 length equals 15 residues. Germline V gives CDR1 MRHNA, CDR2 SNTAGT. The CDR3 DNA reads TGTGCCAGCAGCAGGACAGGGGAGAACACCGGGGAGCTGTTTTTT. Encoded protein: CASSRTGENTGELFF.

The chain couples TRBV28 to TRBJ2-1; 8 positions agree with TRBD2. CDR1 is MDHEN, CDR2 SYDVKM, per germline. The trim removed 7 bases at V and 4 bases at J, leaving 12 bases unmatched. The length of the CDR3 is 16 residues. The CDR3 reads CASTLWRGASYNEQFF. The CDR3 coding sequence is TGTGCCAGCACCCTTTGGCGGGGGGCCAGTTACAATGAGCAGTTCTTC. The full variable domain, rest sourced from reference TRBV28 and TRBJ2-1, is DVKVTQSSRYLVKRTGEKVFLECVQDMDHENMFWYRQDPGLGLRLIYFSYDVKMKEKGDIPEGYSVSREKKERFSLILESASTNQTSMYLCASTLWRGASYNEQFFGPGTRLTVL.

The chain carries TRBV11-2 and TRBJ1-2, with TRBD1 as a possible D gene (5 bases). The CDR3 length is 12 residues. Germline V lookup: CDR1 SGHAT, CDR2 FQNNGV. Trimming cost V 8 bases and J 4 bases, with 11 bases left between them. The CDR3 sequence: CASGSGGYGYTF. CDR3 DNA sequence: TGTGCCAGCGGCTCGGGGGGCTATGGCTACACCTTC.

This clone was observed a single time. The V gene is TRBV7-2, the J gene TRBJ1-1, with D hard to call. V lost 4 bases and J lost 7, with 16 bases in between. This CDR3 is 14 amino acids long. Looked up from germline, CDR1 is SGHTA and CDR2 is FQGNSA. The DNA for the CDR3 is TGTGCCAGCAGCTCTCAAGGCGGTGTAGGTGAAGCTTTCTTT. Translating it yields CASSSQGGVGEAFF.

V usage is TRBV27 and J usage is TRBJ2-1; 7 bases match TRBD2. The CDR3 runs to 12 residues. The V gene end was trimmed by 2 bases and the J gene end by 12 bases; junction bases not matched to a gene: 4. Germline-derived CDR1 and CDR2 are MNHEY and SMNVEV (reference sequence). The CDR3 sequence: CASSLSGKVQFF. For the CDR3, the DNA is TGTGCCAGCAGTTTAAGCGGGAAGGTGCAGTTCTTC.